Described below is a single T cell receptor (beta chain) sequence and its context. Its antigen is not known. The method was immunoSEQ multiplex PCR; TCRdb's version includes in-frame clones alone and lacks a portion of them. The table lists under 20,000 clones, more than 90% of them singletons. The length of the CDR3 is 17 residues. V dropped 3 bases and J dropped 8; count of bases not matched to a gene: 19. CDR1 and CDR2 (germline): SGHRS, YFSETQ. The data were taken from a study of lymphopenia after photon versus proton radiotherapy. Overall study findings and caveats: Proton therapy kept repertoires fairly stable, unlike photons, which gained effector/memory cells. Survival link was tested only in deceased patients; proton benefit remains a possibility. After the lymphocyte nadir, photon-treated repertoires showed oligoclonal expansion, especially of CD8+ Temra cells.

The receptor was isolated from a woman aged 40 to 55 with cholangiocarcinoma. This rearrangement joins TRBV5-1 to TRBJ1-2; 7 bases are a match to TRBD1. This specimen consisted of peripheral blood, obtained from a patient treated with photon-based radiotherapy. The CDR3 is CASSSSAGTASSGGYTF. CDR3 DNA sequence: TGCGCCAGCAGCTCCAGCGCCGGGACAGCATCATCGGGAGGCTACACCTTC. Complete variable domain (other parts from reference TRBV5-1 and TRBJ1-2): KAGVTQTPRYLIKTRGQQVTLSCSPISGHRSVSWYQQTPGQGLQFLFEYFSETQRNKGNFPGRFSGRQFSNSRSEMNVSTLELGDSALYLCASSSSAGTASSGGYTFGSGTRLTVV.